This T cell receptor (beta chain) derives from a study of cytomegalovirus exposure and HLA in healthy donors. About the research overall: From 150 million to 200 million T cells, an earlier analysis saw under 140 million unique TCR beta sequences.

In the PCR, 60 Vbeta and 13 Jbeta primers were used. TCRdb keeps only in-frame clones here, not all; method: immunoSEQ multiplex PCR. The sample contains fewer than 250,000 clones, more than 60% of which appear only once. Germline V gene lookup returns CDR1 MDHEN and CDR2 SYDVKM. This CDR3 spans 19 amino acids. V gave up 1 base and J gave up 0 bases, with 19 bases separating them. The chain recombines TRBV28 with TRBJ1-5; D might be TRBD1 (6 bases). Sequencing was carried out using PBMCs. The clonotype was recovered from a woman younger than 45 in good health and CMV-seropositive. CDR3 amino acids: CASSLFPDSLGGSNQPQHF. The CDR3 DNA is TGTGCCAGCAGTTTATTTCCGGACAGCCTCGGCGGTAGCAATCAGCCCCAGCATTTT.